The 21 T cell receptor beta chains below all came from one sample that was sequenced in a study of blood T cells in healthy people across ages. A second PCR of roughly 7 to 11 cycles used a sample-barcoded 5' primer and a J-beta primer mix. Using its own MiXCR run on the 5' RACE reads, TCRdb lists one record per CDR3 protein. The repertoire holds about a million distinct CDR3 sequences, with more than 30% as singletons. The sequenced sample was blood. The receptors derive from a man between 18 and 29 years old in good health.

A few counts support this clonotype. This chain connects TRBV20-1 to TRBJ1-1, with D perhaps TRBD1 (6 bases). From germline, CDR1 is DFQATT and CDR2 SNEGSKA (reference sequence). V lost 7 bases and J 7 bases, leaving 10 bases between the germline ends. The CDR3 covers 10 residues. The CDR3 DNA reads TGCAGTGGTGGACAGAATGAAGCTTTCTTT. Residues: CSGGQNEAFF.

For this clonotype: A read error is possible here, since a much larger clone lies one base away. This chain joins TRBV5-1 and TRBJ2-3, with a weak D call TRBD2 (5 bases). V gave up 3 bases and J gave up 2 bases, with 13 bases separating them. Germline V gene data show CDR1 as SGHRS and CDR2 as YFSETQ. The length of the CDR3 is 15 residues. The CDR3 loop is CASSSLRGNTDTQYF. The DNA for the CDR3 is TGCGCCAGCAGCTCGTTACGGGGTAACACAGATACGCAGTATTTT.

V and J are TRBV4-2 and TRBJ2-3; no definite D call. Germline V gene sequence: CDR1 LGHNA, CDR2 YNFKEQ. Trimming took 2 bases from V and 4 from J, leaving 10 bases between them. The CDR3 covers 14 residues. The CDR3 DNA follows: TGTGCCAGCAGCCAACTAGGCCCTGCAGATACGCAGTATTTT. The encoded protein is CASSQLGPADTQYF.

CDR3 amino acids: CASSVGGGGPQETQYF. The DNA for the CDR3 is TGTGCCAGCAGCGTAGGGGGCGGGGGGCCCCAAGAGACCCAGTACTTC. The chain joins TRBV9 to TRBJ2-5; 8 nucleotides line up with TRBD2. Germline V gives CDR1 SGDLS, CDR2 YYNGEE. V gave up 0 bases and J gave up 1 base; unmatched junction bases: 5. The CDR3 spans 16 residues.

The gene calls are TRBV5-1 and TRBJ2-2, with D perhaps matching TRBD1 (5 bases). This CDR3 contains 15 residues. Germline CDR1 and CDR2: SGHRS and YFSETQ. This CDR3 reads CSSSFAGSNTGELFF. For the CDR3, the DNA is TGCAGCAGCAGCTTCGCAGGGTCGAACACCGGGGAGCTGTTTTTT. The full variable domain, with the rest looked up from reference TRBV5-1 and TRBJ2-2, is KAGVTQTPRYLIKTRGQQVTLSCSPISGHRSVSWYQQTPGQGLQFLFEYFSETQRNKGNFPGRFSGRQFSNSRSEMNVSTLELGDSALYLCSSSFAGSNTGELFFGEGSRLTVL.

CDR3 coding DNA: TGTGCCATCAGTGAGGGCCCCAAGGAGGGCGAGCAGTACTTC. Translated, it gives CAISEGPKEGEQYF. The rearrangement joins TRBV10-3 to TRBJ2-7; a weak D match, TRBD2 (6 bases). V was trimmed by 2 bases and J by 6 bases, leaving 14 bases between them. Germline V CDR1 and CDR2: ENHRY, SYGVKD. The CDR3 contains 14 residues.

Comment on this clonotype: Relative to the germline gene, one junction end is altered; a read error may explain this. The CDR3 loop is CASSYSIGKGSTDTQYF. The DNA for the CDR3 is TGTGCCAGCAGTTACTCGATTGGGAAGGGTAGCACGGATACGCAGTATTTT. The chain employs TRBV6-6 and TRBJ2-3; no clear D gene. CDR1 is MNHNY, CDR2 SVGAGI, per germline (reference sequence). The CDR3 sequence is 17 residues long.

The CDR3 bases are TGTGCCAGCAGCAGGGACAGGGGCAGAGACTATGGCTACACCTTC. This gives the protein CASSRDRGRDYGYTF. The chain has TRBV6-5 and TRBJ1-2, with 10 bases lining up with TRBD1. This CDR3 comprises 15 residues. The V segment lost 6 bases and the J segment 3 bases; nucleotides outside the gene matches: 7. CDR1 and CDR2 from the germline V gene are MNHEY and SVGAGI.

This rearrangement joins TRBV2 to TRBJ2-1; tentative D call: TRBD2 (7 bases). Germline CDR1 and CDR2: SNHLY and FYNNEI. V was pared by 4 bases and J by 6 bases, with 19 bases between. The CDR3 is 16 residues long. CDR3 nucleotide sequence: TGTGCCAGCAGTGTGTTGGGCGGGGGCCTCCCCAATGAGCAGTTCTTC. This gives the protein CASSVLGGGLPNEQFF.

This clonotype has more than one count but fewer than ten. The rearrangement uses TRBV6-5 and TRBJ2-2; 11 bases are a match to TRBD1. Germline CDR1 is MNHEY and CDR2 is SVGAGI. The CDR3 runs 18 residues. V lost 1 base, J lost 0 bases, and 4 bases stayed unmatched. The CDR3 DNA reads TGTGCCAGCAGTTACTATGGGACAGGGGGACCGAACACCGGGGAGCTGTTTTTT. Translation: CASSYYGTGGPNTGELFF.

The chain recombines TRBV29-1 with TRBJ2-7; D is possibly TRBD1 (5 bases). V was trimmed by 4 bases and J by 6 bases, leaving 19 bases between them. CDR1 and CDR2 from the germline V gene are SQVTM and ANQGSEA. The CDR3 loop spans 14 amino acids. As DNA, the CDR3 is TGCAGCGTTGCAAGAAAACCCCAGGGATTCGAGCAGTACTTC. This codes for CSVARKPQGFEQYF.

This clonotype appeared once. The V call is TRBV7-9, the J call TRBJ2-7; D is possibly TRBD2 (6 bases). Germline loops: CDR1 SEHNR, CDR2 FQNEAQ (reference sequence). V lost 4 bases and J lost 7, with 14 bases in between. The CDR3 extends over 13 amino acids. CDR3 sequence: CASSWDWVNEQYF. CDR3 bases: TGTGCCAGCAGCTGGGACTGGGTCAATGAGCAGTACTTC. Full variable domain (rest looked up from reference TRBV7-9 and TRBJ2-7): DTGVSQNPRHKITKRGQNVTFRCDPISEHNRLYWYRQTLGQGPEFLTYFQNEAQLEKSRLLSDRFSAERPKGSFSTLEIQRTEQGDSAMYLCASSWDWVNEQYFGPGTRLTVT.

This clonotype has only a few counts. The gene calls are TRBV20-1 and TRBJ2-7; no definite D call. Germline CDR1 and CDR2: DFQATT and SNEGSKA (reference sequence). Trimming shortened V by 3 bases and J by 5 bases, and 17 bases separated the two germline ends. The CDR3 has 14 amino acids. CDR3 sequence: CSARTQKGSHEQYF. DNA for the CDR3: TGCAGTGCTAGGACACAAAAGGGTTCCCACGAGCAGTACTTC.

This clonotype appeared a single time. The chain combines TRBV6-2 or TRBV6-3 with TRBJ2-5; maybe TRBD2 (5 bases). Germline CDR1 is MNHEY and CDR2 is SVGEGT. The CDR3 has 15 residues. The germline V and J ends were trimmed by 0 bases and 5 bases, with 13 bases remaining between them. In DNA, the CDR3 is TGTGCCAGCAGTTACTCCAGGAGGCCGGGGGAGACCCAGTACTTC. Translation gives CASSYSRRPGETQYF.

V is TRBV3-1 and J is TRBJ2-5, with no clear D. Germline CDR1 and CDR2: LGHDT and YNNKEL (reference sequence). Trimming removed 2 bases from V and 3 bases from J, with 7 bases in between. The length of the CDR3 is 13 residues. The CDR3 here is CASSQFPEETQYF. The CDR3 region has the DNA TGTGCCAGCAGCCAATTCCCCGAAGAGACCCAGTACTTC.

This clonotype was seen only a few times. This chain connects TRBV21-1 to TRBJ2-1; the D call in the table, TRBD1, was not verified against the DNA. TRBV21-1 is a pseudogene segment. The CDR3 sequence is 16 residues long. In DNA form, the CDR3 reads TGTGCCAGCAGCAACCCGACAGCCATATCCTACAATGAGCAGTTCTTC. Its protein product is CASSNPTAISYNEQFF.

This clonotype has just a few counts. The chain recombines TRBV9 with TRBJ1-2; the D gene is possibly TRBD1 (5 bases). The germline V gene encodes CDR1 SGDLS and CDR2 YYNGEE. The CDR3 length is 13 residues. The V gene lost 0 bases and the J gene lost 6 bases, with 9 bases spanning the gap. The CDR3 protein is CASSVVGADGYTF. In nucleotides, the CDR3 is TGTGCCAGCAGCGTAGTAGGGGCAGATGGCTACACCTTC.

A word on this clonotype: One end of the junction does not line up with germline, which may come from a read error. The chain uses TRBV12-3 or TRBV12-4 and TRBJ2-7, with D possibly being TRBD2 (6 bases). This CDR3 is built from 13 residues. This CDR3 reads CAGSRDFTHEQYF. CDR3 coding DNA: TGTGCCGGCAGTCGGGACTTTACCCACGAGCAGTACTTC.

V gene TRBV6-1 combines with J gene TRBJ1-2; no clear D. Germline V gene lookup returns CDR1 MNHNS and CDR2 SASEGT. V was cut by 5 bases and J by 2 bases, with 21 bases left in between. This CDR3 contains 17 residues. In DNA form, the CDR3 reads TGTGCCAGCAGTCCCTATACACCGGGCCTTTTCAACTATGGCTACACCTTC. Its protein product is CASSPYTPGLFNYGYTF.

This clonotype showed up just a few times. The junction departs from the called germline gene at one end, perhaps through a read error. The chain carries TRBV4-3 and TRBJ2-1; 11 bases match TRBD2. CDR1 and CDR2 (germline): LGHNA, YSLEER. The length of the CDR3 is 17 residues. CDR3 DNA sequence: TGCCCCAGCAGCCAAACGCTAGCGGGGGGTCTTAGCAATGAGCAGTTCTTC. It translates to CPSSQTLAGGLSNEQFF.

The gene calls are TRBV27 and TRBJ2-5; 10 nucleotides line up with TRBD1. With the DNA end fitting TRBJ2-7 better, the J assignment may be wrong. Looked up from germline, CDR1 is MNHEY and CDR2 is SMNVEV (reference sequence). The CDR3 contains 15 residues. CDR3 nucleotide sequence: TGTGCCAGCAGTTTAAAGACAGGGGGCCGGTACGAGCAGTACTTC. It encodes CASSLKTGGRYEQYF.